The entry below gives a single T cell receptor (beta chain) sequence along with its context. The data belong to a study of blood T cell repertoires in COVID-19. Study context: Sites across the United States, Italy and Spain contributed samples from acute and convalescent COVID-19.

Sequencing used immunoSEQ multiplex PCR; TCRdb keeps in-frame clones, though not all of them. The sample shows about 240,000 clones, roughly four fifths of them seen only once. Between the trimmed V and J ends, which lost 3 bases and 8 bases, there was a span of 13 bases. Germline-derived CDR1 and CDR2 are GTSNPN and SVGIG (reference sequence). The CDR3 has 12 amino acids. The clonotype was recovered from a woman aged 55-69 years with active or convalescent COVID-19. The V gene is TRBV30, the J gene TRBJ1-1, with D possibly TRBD1 on 5 matching bases. The sequencing input was peripheral blood. The CDR3 nucleotides are TGTGCCTGGAGCCCTCAAAACAGGGAAGCTTTCTTT. Translated: CAWSPQNREAFF.